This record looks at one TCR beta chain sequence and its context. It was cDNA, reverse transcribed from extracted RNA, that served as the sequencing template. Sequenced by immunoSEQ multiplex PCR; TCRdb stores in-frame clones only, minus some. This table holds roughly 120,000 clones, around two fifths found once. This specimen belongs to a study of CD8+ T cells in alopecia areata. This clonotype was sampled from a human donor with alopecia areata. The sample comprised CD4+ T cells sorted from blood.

The CDR3 bases are TGTGCCTGGCAAATACAGGGGGTAGGCGAGCAGTACTTC. Its protein product is CAWQIQGVGEQYF. V is TRBV30 and J is TRBJ2-7, with TRBD1 identical over 8 bases. V lost 5 bases to trimming and J lost 6 bases; unmatched junction nucleotides: 9. The CDR3 consists of 13 residues. Per germline, CDR1 GTSNPN and CDR2 SVGIG (reference sequence).